This note documents a single T cell receptor (beta chain) sequence. Its antigen is still unknown. Using immunoSEQ multiplex PCR, the repertoire was profiled, and TCRdb retains in-frame clones only, with some absent. The top ten hold about 5% of the sample, which has around 61,000 clones, about 87% seen once. The entry originates in a study of a mutant IDH1 vaccine in newly diagnosed glioma. Study overall: Investigators started vaccination 4-6 weeks after radiotherapy alone, or with temozolomide cycles. Patients previously underwent radiotherapy, temozolomide, or both, and most underwent both. Treated patients, averaging around 40 years, were around 62% male and around 40% female.

CDR1 and CDR2 from the germline V gene are LNHDA and SQIVND (reference sequence). There are 15 residues in the CDR3. The V gene lost 6 bases and the J gene lost 4 bases, with 19 bases spanning the gap. Specified time point: week 5, during vaccination. Vaccination used 300 ug of mutant IDH1 20-mer peptide per dose, with topical imiquimod. The TCR sequence derives from a woman aged 40-49 years with glioma. V is TRBV19 and J is TRBJ2-7; maybe TRBD2 (6 bases). The source was PBMCs, collected from a glioma patient whose treatment included an IDH1 peptide vaccine. CDR3 nucleotides: TGTGCCAGTAGCGTCGGTTCCAATCGGGAGTACGAGCAGTACTTC. Residues: CASSVGSNREYEQYF.